This T cell receptor beta chain was obtained from a study of T cell responses to AZD1222 COVID-19 vaccine. CDR3 size: 14 residues. Germline CDR1 and CDR2: SGHNT and YYREEE (reference sequence). Losses at the gene ends were 2 bases for V and 6 bases for J; bases not matched to a gene: 7. On this clone itself: The antigen is unknown.

Study outcomes and limitations: Spike-specific TCR depth and breadth grew after two AZD1222 doses. There were mostly white British donors and more females than males, and clonal diversity was possibly underestimated. Within unmutated variant regions lay the reported targets of nearly half of spike-specific TCRs. Scientists sampled the repertoires only once the peak T cell response had passed.

Libraries were prepared by immunoSEQ multiplex PCR; TCRdb keeps only in-frame clonotypes and omits some of them. The sample yields around 150,000 clones, 88% seen once. This sequence joins TRBV5-4 and TRBJ1-2, with 7 bases lining up with TRBD1. Material: peripheral blood, obtained on day 0 of AZD1222 vaccination. The sequence was collected from an adult in good health. For the CDR3, the DNA is TGTGCCAGCAGCTTCCCAGGGGGTGGGAATGGCTACACCTTC. The encoded protein is CASSFPGGGNGYTF.